This T cell receptor beta chain was identified during a study of technical replicates of blood from a handful of donors. This CDR3 has 14 amino acids. Trimming took off 4 bases at V and 0 bases at J, with 10 bases between the two ends. CDR1 and CDR2 (germline): KGHSH, LQKENI. Sequenced by immunoSEQ multiplex PCR; TCRdb stores in-frame clones only, minus some. This table has over 50,000 clones, 85% to 95% appearing once. This chain links TRBV18 with TRBJ2-7; a weak D match, TRBD2 (5 bases). Sequenced material: PBMCs. This TCR derives from a human donor in good health. Some clones in this sample may be carry-over from other donors' samples. CDR3 sequence reads: CASSLDEGSYEQYF. CDR3 nucleotides: TGTGCCAGCTCACTAGATGAGGGCTCCTACGAGCAGTACTTC.